The rows below give T cell receptor beta chains drawn from one sample of a study of blood T cell repertoires in COVID-19. Clones were read by immunoSEQ multiplex PCR, and TCRdb kept only the in-frame ones, dropping some. The sample consists of about 190,000 clones, around 80% of them appearing once. Sequenced sample: peripheral blood. The receptors shown here come from a man aged 45-65 years who had recovered from COVID-19. Both conserved end residues are part of each CDR3. D genes are given only for firm matches.

d_call | j_call | v_call | cdr3_aa
TRBD1 | TRBJ2-5 | TRBV18 | CASSPKKGTGGPQETQYF
TRBD2 | TRBJ2-7 | TRBV18 | CASSPASGSWGEQYF
TRBD2 | TRBJ2-3 | TRBV7-3 | CASSPTSGTTDTQYF
TRBD2 | TRBJ2-7 | TRBV6-5 | CASSRTRDYEQYF
TRBD1 | TRBJ1-6 | TRBV27 | CASSPQGPLNSPLHF
TRBD1 | TRBJ1-4 | TRBV28 | CASSLAGTGVEKLFF
TRBD2 | TRBJ2-3 | TRBV4-1 | CASSQLRGLAGGTDTQYF
TRBD1 | TRBJ2-5 | TRBV9 | CASSPLTGGGWETQYF
- | TRBJ2-7 | TRBV10-1 | CASSESFEVSYEQYF
TRBD1 | TRBJ1-5 | TRBV6-5 | CASHGQANQPQHF
TRBD1 | TRBJ2-1 | TRBV4-2 | CASSPSDRDYNEQFF
TRBD2 | TRBJ2-1 | TRBV4-2 | CASSRSSWGGSYNEQFF
- | TRBJ1-3 | TRBV9 | CASSAAGRSNSGNTIYF
TRBD2 | TRBJ2-1 | TRBV5-1 | CASSLAGGRATGEQFF
- | TRBJ2-1 | TRBV29-1 | CSVEVNSAEAYNEQFF
TRBD2 | TRBJ2-7 | TRBV14 | CASSNSGGAGEQYF
TRBD2 | TRBJ2-3 | TRBV19 | CASRNSGSGGNTQYF